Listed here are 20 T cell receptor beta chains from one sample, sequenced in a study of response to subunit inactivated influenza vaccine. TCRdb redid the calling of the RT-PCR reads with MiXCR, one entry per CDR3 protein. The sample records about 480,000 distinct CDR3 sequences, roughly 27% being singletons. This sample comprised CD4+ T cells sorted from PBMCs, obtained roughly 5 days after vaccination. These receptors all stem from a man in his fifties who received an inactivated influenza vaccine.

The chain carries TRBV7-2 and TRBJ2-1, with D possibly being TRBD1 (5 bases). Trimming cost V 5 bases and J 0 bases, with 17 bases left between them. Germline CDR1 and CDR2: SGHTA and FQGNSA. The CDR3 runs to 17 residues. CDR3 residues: CASSRWGGASSYNEQFF. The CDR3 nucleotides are TGTGCCAGCAGCCGATGGGGTGGGGCTAGCTCCTACAATGAGCAGTTCTTC.

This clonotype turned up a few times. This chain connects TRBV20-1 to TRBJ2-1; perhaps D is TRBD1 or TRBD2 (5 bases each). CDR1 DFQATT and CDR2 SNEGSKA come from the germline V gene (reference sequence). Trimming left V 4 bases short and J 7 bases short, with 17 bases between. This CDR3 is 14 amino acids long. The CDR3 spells CSAIRGSLGNEQFF. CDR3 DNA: TGCAGTGCTATTCGGGGCAGTCTCGGGAATGAGCAGTTCTTC.

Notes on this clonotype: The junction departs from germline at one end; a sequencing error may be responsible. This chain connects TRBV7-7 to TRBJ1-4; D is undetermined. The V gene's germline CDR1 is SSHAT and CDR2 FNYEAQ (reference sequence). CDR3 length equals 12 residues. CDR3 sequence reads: CASSSWVEKLFF. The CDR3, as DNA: TGTGCTAGCAGCTCCTGGGTGGAAAAACTGTTTTTT.

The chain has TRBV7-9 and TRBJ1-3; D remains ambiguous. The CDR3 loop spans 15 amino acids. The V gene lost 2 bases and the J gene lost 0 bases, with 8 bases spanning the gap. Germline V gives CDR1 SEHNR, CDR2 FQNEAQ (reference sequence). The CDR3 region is CASSLSGISGNTIYF. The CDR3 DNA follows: TGTGCCAGCAGCTTATCCGGGATCTCTGGAAACACCATATATTTT.

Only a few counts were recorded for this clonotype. The CDR3 region is CATSRRDRVLGYEQYF. CDR3 bases: TGTGCCACCAGCAGGCGCGACAGGGTCTTGGGCTACGAGCAGTACTTC. V usage is TRBV15 and J usage is TRBJ2-7, with TRBD1 identical over 7 bases. With 3 bases clipped from V and 3 bases from J, the junction kept 11 bases outside the gene matches. Germline loops: CDR1 LNHNV, CDR2 YYDKDF (reference sequence). This CDR3 contains 16 residues.

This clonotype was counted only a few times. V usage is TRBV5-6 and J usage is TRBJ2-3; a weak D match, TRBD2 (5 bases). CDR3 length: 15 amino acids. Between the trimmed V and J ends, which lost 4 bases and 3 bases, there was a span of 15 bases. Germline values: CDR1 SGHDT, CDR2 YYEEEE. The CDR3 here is CASSGPGERTDTQYF. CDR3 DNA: TGTGCCAGCAGCGGGCCCGGGGAGCGAACAGATACGCAGTATTTT.

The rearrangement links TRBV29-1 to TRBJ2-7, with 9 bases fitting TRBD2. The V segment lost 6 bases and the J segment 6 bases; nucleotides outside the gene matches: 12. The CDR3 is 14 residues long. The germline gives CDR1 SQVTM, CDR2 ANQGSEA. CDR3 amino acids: CSVGGLARAVEQYF. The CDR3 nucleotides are TGCAGCGTGGGAGGACTAGCGCGGGCGGTCGAGCAGTACTTC.

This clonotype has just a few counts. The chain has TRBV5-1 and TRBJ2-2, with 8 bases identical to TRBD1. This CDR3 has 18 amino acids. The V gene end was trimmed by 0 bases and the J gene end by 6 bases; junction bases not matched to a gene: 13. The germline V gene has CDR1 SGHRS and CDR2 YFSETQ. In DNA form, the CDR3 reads TGCGCCAGCAGCTTGGTGGCGGGACAGGTTCAGTCAGCCGGGGAGCTGTTTTTT. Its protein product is CASSLVAGQVQSAGELFF.

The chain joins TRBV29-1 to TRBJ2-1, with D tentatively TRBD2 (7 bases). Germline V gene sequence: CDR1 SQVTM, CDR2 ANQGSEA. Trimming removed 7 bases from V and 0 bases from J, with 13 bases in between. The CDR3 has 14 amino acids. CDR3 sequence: CSGEGGSSYNEQFF. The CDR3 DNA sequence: TGCAGCGGTGAGGGGGGGAGCTCCTACAATGAGCAGTTCTTC.

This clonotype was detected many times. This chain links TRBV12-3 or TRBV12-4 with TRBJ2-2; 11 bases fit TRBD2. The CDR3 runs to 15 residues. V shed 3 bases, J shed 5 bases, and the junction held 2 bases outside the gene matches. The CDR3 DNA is TGTGCCAGCAGTTTGACTAGCGGGGTGACCGGGGAGCTGTTTTTT. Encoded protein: CASSLTSGVTGELFF.

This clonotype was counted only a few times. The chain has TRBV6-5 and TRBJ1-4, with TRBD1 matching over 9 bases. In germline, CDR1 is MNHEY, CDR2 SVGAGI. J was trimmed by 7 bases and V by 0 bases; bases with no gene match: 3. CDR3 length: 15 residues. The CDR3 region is CASSYSGTGIEKLFF. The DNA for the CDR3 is TGTGCCAGCAGTTACTCCGGGACAGGGATTGAAAAACTGTTTTTT.

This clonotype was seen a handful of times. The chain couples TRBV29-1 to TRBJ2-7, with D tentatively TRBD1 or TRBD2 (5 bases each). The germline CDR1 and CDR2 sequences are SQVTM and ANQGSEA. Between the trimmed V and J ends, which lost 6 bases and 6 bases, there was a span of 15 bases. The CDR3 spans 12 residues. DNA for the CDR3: TGCAGCGTGGGGATCGGGACCGGCGAGCAGTACTTC. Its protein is CSVGIGTGEQYF.

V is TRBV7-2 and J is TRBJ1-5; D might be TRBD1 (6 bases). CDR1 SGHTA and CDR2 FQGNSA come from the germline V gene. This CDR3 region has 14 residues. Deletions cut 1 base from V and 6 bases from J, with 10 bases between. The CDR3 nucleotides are TGTGCCAGCAGCTTAGATGCAGGGGCTCAGCCCCAGCATTTT. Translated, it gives CASSLDAGAQPQHF.

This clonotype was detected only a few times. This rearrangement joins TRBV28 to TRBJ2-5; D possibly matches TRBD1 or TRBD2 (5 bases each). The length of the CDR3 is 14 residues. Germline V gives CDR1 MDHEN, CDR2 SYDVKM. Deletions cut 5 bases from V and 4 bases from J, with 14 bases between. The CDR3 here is CASSPRDLGETQYF. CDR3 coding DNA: TGTGCCAGCAGTCCCCGGGACCTGGGAGAGACCCAGTACTTC.

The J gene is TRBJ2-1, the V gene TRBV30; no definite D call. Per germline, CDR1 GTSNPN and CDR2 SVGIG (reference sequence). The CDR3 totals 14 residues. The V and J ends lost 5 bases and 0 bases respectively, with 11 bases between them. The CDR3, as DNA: TGTGCCTGGGGTAAGGGTGGCTCCTACAATGAGCAGTTCTTC. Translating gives CAWGKGGSYNEQFF. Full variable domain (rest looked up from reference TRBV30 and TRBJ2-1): SQTIHQWPATLVQPVGSPLSLECTVEGTSNPNLYWYRQAAGRGLQLLFYSVGIGQISSEVPQNLSASRPQDRQFILSSKKLLLSDSGFYLCAWGKGGSYNEQFFGPGTRLTVL.

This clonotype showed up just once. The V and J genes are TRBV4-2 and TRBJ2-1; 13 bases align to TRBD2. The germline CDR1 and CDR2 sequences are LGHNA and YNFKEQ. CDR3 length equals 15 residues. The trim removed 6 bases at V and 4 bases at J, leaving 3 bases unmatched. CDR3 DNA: TGTGCCAGCAGGACTAGCGGGAGGCCTTACAATGAGCAGTTCTTC. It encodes CASRTSGRPYNEQFF.

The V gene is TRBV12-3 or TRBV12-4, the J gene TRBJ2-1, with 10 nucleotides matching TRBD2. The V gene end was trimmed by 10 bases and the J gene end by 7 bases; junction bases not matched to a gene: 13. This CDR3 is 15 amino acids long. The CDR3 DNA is TGTGCCACTGCACCGTGGACTAGCGGAACTAATGAGCAGTTCTTC. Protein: CATAPWTSGTNEQFF.

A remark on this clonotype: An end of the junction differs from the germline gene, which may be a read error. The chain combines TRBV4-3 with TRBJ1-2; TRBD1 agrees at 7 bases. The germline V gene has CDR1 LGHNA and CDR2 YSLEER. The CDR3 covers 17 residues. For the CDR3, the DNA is TGCGCCAGCAGCCAAGCTCTCGCCGACAGGGCTAACTCTGGCTACACCTTC. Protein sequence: CASSQALADRANSGYTF.

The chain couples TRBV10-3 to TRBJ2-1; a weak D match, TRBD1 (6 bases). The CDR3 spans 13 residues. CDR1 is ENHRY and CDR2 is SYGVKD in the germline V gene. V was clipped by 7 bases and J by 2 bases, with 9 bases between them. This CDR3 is CAINRQAYNEQFF. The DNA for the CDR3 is TGTGCCATCAATAGACAGGCCTACAATGAGCAGTTCTTC.

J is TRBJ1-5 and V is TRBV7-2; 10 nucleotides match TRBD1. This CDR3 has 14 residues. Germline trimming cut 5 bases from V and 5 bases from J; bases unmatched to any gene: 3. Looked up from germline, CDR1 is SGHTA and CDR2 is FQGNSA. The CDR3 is CASSPDRGYQPQHF. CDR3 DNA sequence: TGTGCCAGCAGCCCGGACAGGGGGTATCAGCCCCAGCATTTT.